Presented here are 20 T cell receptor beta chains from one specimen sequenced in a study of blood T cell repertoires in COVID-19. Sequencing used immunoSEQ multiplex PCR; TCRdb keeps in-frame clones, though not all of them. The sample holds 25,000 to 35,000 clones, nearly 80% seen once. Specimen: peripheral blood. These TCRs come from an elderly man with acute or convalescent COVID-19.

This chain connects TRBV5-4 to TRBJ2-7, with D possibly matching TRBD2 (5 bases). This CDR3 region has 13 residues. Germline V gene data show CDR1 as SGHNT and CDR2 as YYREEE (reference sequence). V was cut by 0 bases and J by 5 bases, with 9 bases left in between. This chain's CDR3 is CASSLDGIDEQYF. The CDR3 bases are TGTGCCAGCAGCTTGGACGGGATCGACGAGCAGTACTTC.

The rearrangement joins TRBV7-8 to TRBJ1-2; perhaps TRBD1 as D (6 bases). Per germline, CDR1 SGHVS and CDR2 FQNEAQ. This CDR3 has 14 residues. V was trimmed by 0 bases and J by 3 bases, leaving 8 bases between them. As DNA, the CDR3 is TGTGCCAGCAGCTTAGCGGCAGGGGACTATGGCTACACCTTC. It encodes CASSLAAGDYGYTF.

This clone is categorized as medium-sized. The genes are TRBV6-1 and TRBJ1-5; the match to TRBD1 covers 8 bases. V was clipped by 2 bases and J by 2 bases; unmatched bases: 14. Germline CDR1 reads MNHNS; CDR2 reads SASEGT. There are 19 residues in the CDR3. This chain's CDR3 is CASSEWTGTFRRGNQPQHF. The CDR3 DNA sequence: TGTGCCAGCAGTGAATGGACAGGGACCTTTAGGCGGGGCAATCAGCCCCAGCATTTT.

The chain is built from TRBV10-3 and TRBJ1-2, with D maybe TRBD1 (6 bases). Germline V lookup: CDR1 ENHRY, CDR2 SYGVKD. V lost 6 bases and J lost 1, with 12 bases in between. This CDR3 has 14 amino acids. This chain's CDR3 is CAIRSPGHNYGYTF. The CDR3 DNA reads TGTGCCATCAGGTCACCGGGACATAACTATGGCTACACCTTC.

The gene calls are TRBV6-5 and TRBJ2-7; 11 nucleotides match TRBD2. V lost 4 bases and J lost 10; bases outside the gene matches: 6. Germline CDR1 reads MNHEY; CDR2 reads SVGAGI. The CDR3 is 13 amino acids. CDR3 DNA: TGTGCCAGCAGTTCGACTAGCGGGGCGGATCAGTACTTC. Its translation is CASSSTSGADQYF.

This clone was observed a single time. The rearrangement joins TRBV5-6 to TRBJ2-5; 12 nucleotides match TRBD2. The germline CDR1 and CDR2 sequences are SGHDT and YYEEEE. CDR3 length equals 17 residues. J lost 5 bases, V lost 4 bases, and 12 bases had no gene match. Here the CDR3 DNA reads TGTGCCAGCAGCCGGAGGACCTCTAGCGGGGGGGCGGAGACCCAGTACTTC. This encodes CASSRRTSSGGAETQYF.

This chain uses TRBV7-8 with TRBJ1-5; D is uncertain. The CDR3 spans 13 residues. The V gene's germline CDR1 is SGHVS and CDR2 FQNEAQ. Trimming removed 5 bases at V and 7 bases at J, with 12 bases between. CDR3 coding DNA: TGTGCCAGCAGCGATATTACAGCCCAGCCCCAGCATTTT. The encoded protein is CASSDITAQPQHF.

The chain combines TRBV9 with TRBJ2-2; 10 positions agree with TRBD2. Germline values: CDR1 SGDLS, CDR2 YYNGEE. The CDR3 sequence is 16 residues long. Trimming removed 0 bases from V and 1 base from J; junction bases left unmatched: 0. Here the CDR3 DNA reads TGTGCCAGCAGCGTAGCTAGCGGGGGGAACACCGGGGAGCTGTTTTTT. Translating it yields CASSVASGGNTGELFF.

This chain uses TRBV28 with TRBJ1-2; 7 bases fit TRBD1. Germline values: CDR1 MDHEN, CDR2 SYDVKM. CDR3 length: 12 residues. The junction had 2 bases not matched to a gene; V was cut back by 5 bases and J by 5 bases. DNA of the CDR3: TGTGCCAGCAGTCAGGGACAGTATGGCTACACCTTC. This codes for CASSQGQYGYTF.

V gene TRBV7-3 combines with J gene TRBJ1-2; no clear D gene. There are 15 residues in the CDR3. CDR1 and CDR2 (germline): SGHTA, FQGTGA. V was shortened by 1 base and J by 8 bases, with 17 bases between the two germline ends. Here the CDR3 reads CASSLIRLPDGGYTF. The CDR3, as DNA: TGTGCCAGCAGCTTAATAAGACTCCCAGATGGGGGCTACACCTTC. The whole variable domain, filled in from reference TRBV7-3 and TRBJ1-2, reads GAGVSQTPSNKVTEKGKYVELRCDPISGHTALYWYRQSLGQGPEFLIYFQGTGAADDSGLPNDRFFAVRPEGSVSTLKIQRTERGDSAVYLCASSLIRLPDGGYTFGSGTRLTVV.

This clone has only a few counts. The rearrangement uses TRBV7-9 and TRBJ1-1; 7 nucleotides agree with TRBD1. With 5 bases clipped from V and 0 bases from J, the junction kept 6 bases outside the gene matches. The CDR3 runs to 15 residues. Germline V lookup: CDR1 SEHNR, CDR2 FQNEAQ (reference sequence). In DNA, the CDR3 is TGTGCCAGCAGCGTATGGGACAGTTTGAACACTGAAGCTTTCTTT. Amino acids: CASSVWDSLNTEAFF.

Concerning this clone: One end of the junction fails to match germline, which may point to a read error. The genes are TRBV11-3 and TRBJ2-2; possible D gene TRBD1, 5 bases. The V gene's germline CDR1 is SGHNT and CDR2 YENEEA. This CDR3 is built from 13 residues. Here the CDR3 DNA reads TGTGCCAGCAGCATAGAAGGGGCCGGGGAGCTGTTTTTT. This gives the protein CASSIEGAGELFF.

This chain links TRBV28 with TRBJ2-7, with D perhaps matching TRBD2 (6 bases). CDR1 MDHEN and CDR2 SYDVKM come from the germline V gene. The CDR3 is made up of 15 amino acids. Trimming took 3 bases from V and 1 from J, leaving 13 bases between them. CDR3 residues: CASSLGGTLSYEQYF. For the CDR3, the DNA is TGTGCCAGCAGTTTGGGAGGAACTCTATCCTACGAGCAGTACTTC. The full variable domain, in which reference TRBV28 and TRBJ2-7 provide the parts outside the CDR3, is DVKVTQSSRYLVKRTGEKVFLECVQDMDHENMFWYRQDPGLGLRLIYFSYDVKMKEKGDIPEGYSVSREKKERFSLILESASTNQTSMYLCASSLGGTLSYEQYFGPGTRLTVT.

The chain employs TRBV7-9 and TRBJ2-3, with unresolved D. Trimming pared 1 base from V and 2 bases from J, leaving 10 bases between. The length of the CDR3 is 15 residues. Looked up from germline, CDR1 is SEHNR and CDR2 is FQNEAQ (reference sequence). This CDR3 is CASSLGEQYTDTQYF. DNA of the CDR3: TGTGCCAGCAGCTTAGGCGAACAGTACACAGATACGCAGTATTTT.

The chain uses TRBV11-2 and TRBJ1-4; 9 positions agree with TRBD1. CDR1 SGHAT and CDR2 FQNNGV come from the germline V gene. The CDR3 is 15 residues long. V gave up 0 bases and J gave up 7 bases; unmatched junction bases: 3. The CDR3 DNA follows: TGTGCCAGCAGCTTAGAAGGGACAGGGACTGAAAAACTGTTTTTT. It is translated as CASSLEGTGTEKLFF.

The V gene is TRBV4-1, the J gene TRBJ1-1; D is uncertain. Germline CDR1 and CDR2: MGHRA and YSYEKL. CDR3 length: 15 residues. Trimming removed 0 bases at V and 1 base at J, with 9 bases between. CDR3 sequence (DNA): TGCGCCAGCAGCCAAGATCGTGGCGGGAACACTGAAGCTTTCTTT. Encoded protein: CASSQDRGGNTEAFF.

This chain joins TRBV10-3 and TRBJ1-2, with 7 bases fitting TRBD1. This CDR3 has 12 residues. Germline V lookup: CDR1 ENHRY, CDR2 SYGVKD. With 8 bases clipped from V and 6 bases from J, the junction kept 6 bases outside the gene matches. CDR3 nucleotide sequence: TGTGCCATCCCTCAGGGGGGCGATGGCTACACCTTC. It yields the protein CAIPQGGDGYTF.

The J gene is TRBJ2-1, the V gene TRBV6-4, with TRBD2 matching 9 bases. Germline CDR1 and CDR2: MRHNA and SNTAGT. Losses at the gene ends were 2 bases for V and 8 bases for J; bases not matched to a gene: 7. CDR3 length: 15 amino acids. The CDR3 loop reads CASSDKAGGPHEQFF. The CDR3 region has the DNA TGTGCCAGCAGTGACAAAGCGGGGGGCCCCCATGAGCAGTTCTTC.

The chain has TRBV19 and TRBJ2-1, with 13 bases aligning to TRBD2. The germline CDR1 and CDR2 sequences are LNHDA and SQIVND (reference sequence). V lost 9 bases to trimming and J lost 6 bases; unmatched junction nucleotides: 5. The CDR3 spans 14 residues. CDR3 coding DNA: TGTGCCAGCCGGACTAGCGGGGGTTCCAATGAGCAGTTCTTC. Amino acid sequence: CASRTSGGSNEQFF.

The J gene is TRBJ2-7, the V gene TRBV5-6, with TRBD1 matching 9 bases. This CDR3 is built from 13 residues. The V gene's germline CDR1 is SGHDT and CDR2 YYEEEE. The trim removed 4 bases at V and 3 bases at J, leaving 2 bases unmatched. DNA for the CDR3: TGTGCCAGCAGCCGGGACAGGGTCTACGAGCAGTACTTC. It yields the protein CASSRDRVYEQYF. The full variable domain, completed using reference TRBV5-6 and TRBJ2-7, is DAGVTQSPTHLIKTRGQQVTLRCSPKSGHDTVSWYQQALGQGPQFIFQYYEEEERQRGNFPDRFSGHQFPNYSSELNVNALLLGDSALYLCASSRDRVYEQYFGPGTRLTVT.